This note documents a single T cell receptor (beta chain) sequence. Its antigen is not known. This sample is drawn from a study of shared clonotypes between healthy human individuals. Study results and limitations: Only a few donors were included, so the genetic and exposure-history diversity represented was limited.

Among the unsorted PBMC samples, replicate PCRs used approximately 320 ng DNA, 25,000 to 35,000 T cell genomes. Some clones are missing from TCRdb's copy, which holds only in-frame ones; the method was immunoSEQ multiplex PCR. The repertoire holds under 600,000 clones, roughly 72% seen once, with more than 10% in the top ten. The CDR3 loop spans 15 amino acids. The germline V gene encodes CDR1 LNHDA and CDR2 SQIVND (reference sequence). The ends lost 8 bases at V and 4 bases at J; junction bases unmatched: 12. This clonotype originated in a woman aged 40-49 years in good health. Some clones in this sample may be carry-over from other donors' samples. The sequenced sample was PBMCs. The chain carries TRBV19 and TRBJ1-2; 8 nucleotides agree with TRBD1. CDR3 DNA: TGTGCCAGTCGCAAGGCCAGGGGGCATGCCTATGGCTACACCTTC. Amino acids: CASRKARGHAYGYTF.